A selection of T cell receptor beta chains follows, all from one sample in a study of cytomegalovirus exposure and HLA in healthy donors. Clones were read by immunoSEQ multiplex PCR, and TCRdb kept only the in-frame ones, dropping some. The table lists roughly 130,000 clones, roughly 86% of them singletons. The sequenced sample was PBMCs. Receptor source: a man aged 30 to 45 in good health and CMV-seronegative. Both conserved end residues are part of each CDR3. D genes are given only for firm matches. Clone size is stated in some rows and not others, as once, few, many or a class when expanded.

V gene,J gene,D gene,clone size,CDR3 DNA,CDR3 protein
TRBV28,TRBJ2-3,TRBD2,NA,TGTGCCAGCAGTTTACTTCGACTAGCGGGGAACACAGATACGCAGTATTTT,CASSLLRLAGNTDTQYF
TRBV5-6,TRBJ2-7,NA,NA,TGTGCCAGCAGCTTGGGTCTATTCCCCTACGAGCAGTACTTC,CASSLGLFPYEQYF
TRBV4-1,TRBJ2-7,NA,NA,TGCGCCAGCAGCCAAGGGGGAGCCTACGAGCAGTACTTC,CASSQGGAYEQYF
TRBV7-2,TRBJ1-2,TRBD1,NA,TGTGCCAGCAGCCGGGACAGGCCCTATGGCTACACCTTC,CASSRDRPYGYTF
TRBV7-2,TRBJ2-1,TRBD1,NA,TGTGCCAGCAGCCCGGACAGGGTGAATGAGCAGTTCTTC,CASSPDRVNEQFF
TRBV28,TRBJ2-7,NA,NA,TGTGCCAGCAGTTTACTGCAGGTTACCTACGAGCAGTACTTC,CASSLLQVTYEQYF
TRBV27,TRBJ2-7,TRBD2,NA,TGTGCCAGCAGTTTCGGAGCGGGGGGTGCCTACGAGCAGTACTTC,CASSFGAGGAYEQYF
TRBV7-3,TRBJ1-1,TRBD1,NA,TGTGCCAGCAGCGCGACAGGGGCGAACACTGAAGCTTTCTTT,CASSATGANTEAFF
TRBV18,TRBJ2-7,NA,once,TGTGCCAGCTCACCAAGCGCCTACGAGCAGTACTTC,CASSPSAYEQYF
TRBV6-6,TRBJ1-2,NA,NA,TGTGCCAGCAGTTATCTGCAGTCCTATGGCTACACCTTC,CASSYLQSYGYTF
TRBV11-3,TRBJ2-1,TRBD1,NA,TGTGCCAGCAGCTCCGGGACAGGGAGCGCTGAGCAGTTCTTC,CASSSGTGSAEQFF
TRBV5-1,TRBJ2-1,NA,NA,TGCGCCAGCAGCTTGGGCGGGGGCAGGGAGCAGTTCTTC,CASSLGGGREQFF
TRBV11-2,TRBJ2-5,TRBD2,NA,TGTGCCAGCAGCTTTCTAGCGGGCCCCCAAGAGACCCAGTACTTC,CASSFLAGPQETQYF
TRBV5-1,TRBJ2-6,NA,NA,TGCGCCAGCAGCTTTAGTGTCAAGGGGGCCAACGTCCTGACTTTC,CASSFSVKGANVLTF
TRBV6-6,TRBJ1-5,NA,NA,TGTGCCAGCATCCACCAGGGCCATCAGCCCCAGCATTTT,CASIHQGHQPQHF
TRBV4-1,TRBJ1-5,TRBD1,NA,TGCGCCAGCAGCCAAGGGACAGGGGGTCCGCGGCAGCCCCAGCATTTT,CASSQGTGGPRQPQHF
TRBV27,TRBJ2-2,TRBD2,NA,TGTGCCAGCAGTCATGGGGGGGGAACCGGGGAGCTGTTTTTT,CASSHGGGTGELFF
TRBV5-4,TRBJ2-7,NA,NA,TGTGCCAGCAGCAAATTACAAGTTCCCTACGAGCAGTACTTC,CASSKLQVPYEQYF
TRBV27,TRBJ1-1,NA,NA,TGTGCCAGCAGTTTAGTTTGGGGGGGCACTGAAGCTTTCTTT,CASSLVWGGTEAFF
TRBV4-3,TRBJ2-3,NA,NA,TGCGCCAGCAGCCAAGAGTGGGCTACCTCCCATCAGTATTTT,CASSQEWATSHQYF
TRBV7-6,TRBJ1-2,TRBD1,NA,TGTGCCAGCAGCTTAGAGGCAGGGGGAAGGGGGTATGGCTACACCTTC,CASSLEAGGRGYGYTF
TRBV6-4,TRBJ2-7,NA,NA,TGTGCCAGCAGTATATACCCGGGGAAAGGCTACGAGCAGTACTTC,CASSIYPGKGYEQYF
TRBV14,TRBJ1-6,TRBD1,NA,TGTGCCAGCAGCCAAGACAACAGGGGGCGAAATTCACCCCTCCACTTT,CASSQDNRGRNSPLHF
TRBV4-2,TRBJ1-6,NA,NA,TGTGCCAGCAGCCTCGGAGACAGACCCCTCCACTTT,CASSLGDRPLHF
TRBV2,TRBJ1-1,NA,NA,TGTGCCAGCAGTGAGATGCAGATCGAAGCTTTCTTT,CASSEMQIEAFF
TRBV6-4,TRBJ2-2,NA,many,TGTGCCAGCAGTGCACAGCCGAACACCGGGGAGCTGTTTTTT,CASSAQPNTGELFF
TRBV7-9,TRBJ1-2,NA,NA,TGTGCCAGCGGCCCTCAGGGGTTTTATGGCTACACCTTC,CASGPQGFYGYTF
TRBV5-6,TRBJ1-4,NA,NA,TGTGCCAGCAGCGACTTCGTGCTCCCTGAAAAACTGTTTTTT,CASSDFVLPEKLFF
TRBV21-1,TRBJ1-4,NA,once,TGTGCCAGCAGCAAAGCGCAACAGGGAAGTGAAAAACTGTTTTTT,CASSKAQQGSEKLFF
TRBV5-6,TRBJ1-1,NA,NA,TGTGCCAGCAGCCCGGGACTGAAGAACACTGAAGCTTTCTTT,CASSPGLKNTEAFF
TRBV11-2,TRBJ1-6,NA,NA,TGTGCCAGCAGCTTATATGACACCCCGAATTCACCCCTCCACTTT,CASSLYDTPNSPLHF
TRBV11-3,TRBJ2-3,NA,NA,TGTGCCAGCAGCTTTCAGGGGACAGATACGCAGTATTTT,CASSFQGTDTQYF
TRBV18,TRBJ1-5,TRBD1,NA,TGTGCCAGCTCACCGGACAGGGGGCTTCAGCCCCAGCATTTT,CASSPDRGLQPQHF
TRBV5-1,TRBJ1-1,NA,NA,TGCGCCAGCAACCTAGACAGGAACACTGAAGCTTTCTTT,CASNLDRNTEAFF
TRBV5-4,TRBJ1-6,NA,NA,TGTGCCAGCAGCTTGCTAGTCAGGGGCAATTCACCCCTCCACTTT,CASSLLVRGNSPLHF
TRBV6-4,TRBJ1-2,TRBD1,NA,TGTGCCAGCAGTGTCCACCGGGACAGGGCCGATGGCTACACCTTC,CASSVHRDRADGYTF
TRBV10-3,TRBJ2-7,TRBD1,NA,TGTGCCATCAGTGAACGAACCGGGACAGGCGACCCCTACGAGCAGTACTTC,CAISERTGTGDPYEQYF
TRBV6-5,TRBJ1-2,NA,NA,TGTGCCAGCAGTAACCCCTCGACAGGCTTCTATGGCTACACCTTC,CASSNPSTGFYGYTF
TRBV6-5,TRBJ1-5,NA,NA,TGTGCCAGCAGTTACTACGGGCAGACAGGACCCCAGCATTTT,CASSYYGQTGPQHF
TRBV18,TRBJ1-5,NA,NA,TGTGCCAGCTCACCAGCAGGACCCAGGGCCAATCAGCCCCAGCATTTT,CASSPAGPRANQPQHF
TRBV27,TRBJ2-5,TRBD2,NA,TGTGCCAGCAGTGTCGGGTTACTAGCGGGGGGTTTCCAAGAGACCCAGTACTTC,CASSVGLLAGGFQETQYF
TRBV6-6,TRBJ2-5,TRBD2,once,TGTGCCAGCAGACGTGGGGAGGGCCAGGGGACCCAGTACTTC,CASRRGEGQGTQYF
TRBV5-6,TRBJ1-4,TRBD1,NA,TGTGCCAGCTCCAGGGGGCCGGAAAAACTGTTTTTT,CASSRGPEKLFF
TRBV7-9,TRBJ1-2,TRBD1,NA,TGTGCCAGCAGCTCCCCCCAGACAGGGGTCTATGGCTACACCTTC,CASSSPQTGVYGYTF
TRBV19,TRBJ1-6,TRBD1,NA,TGTGCCAGTAGAACCGGGACAGCCAATTCACCCCTCCACTTT,CASRTGTANSPLHF
TRBV6-5,TRBJ2-3,NA,NA,TGTGCCAGCAGTTACTCGTGGACGGGAAGCACAGATACGCAGTATTTT,CASSYSWTGSTDTQYF
TRBV9,TRBJ1-2,NA,NA,TGTGCCAGTGGTGAGCCTCCTAACTATGGCTACACCTTC,CASGEPPNYGYTF
TRBV13,TRBJ2-3,TRBD2,NA,TGTGCCAGCAGCCCCCGGACTAGCGGGGGGGCGGATACGCAGTATTTT,CASSPRTSGGADTQYF
TRBV5-6,TRBJ1-5,TRBD1,once,TGTGCCAGCAGCCGGGACAGGGGCAATCAGCCCCAGCATTTT,CASSRDRGNQPQHF
TRBV6-6,TRBJ2-3,NA,NA,TGTGCCAGCAGTCCTCAGGAGGTTACGCAGTATTTT,CASSPQEVTQYF
TRBV10-3,TRBJ1-5,NA,NA,TGTGCCATCAGTGCCGCAATTGGAGGGGAGGCTCAGCCCCAGCATTTT,CAISAAIGGEAQPQHF
TRBV18,TRBJ1-3,TRBD1,NA,TGTGCCAGCTCAGTCACAGGGGCCGAAAACACCATATATTTT,CASSVTGAENTIYF
TRBV6-5,TRBJ2-1,TRBD2,NA,TGTGCCAGCAGTTACCGGACTAGCGGGGAGCAGTTCTTC,CASSYRTSGEQFF